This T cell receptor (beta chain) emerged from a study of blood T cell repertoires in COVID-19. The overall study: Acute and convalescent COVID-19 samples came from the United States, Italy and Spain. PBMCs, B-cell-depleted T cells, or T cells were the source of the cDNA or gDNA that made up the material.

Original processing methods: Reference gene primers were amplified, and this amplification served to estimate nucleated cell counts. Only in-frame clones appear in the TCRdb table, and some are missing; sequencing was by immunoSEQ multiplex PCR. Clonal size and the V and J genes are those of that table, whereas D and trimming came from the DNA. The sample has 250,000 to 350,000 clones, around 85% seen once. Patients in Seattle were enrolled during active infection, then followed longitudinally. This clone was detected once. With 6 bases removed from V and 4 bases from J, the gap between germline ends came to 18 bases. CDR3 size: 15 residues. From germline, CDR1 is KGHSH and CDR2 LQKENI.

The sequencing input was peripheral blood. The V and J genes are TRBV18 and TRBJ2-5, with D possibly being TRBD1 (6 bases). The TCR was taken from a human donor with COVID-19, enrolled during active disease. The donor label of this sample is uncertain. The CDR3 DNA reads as TGTGCCAGCTCCCTGAACTGGGGGCGCGGAGAGACCCAGTACTTC. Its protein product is CASSLNWGRGETQYF. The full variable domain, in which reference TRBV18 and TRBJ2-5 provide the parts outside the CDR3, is NAGVMQNPRHLVRRRGQEARLRCSPMKGHSHVYWYRQLPEEGLKFMVYLQKENIIDESGMPKERFSAEFPKEGPSILRIQQVVRGDSAAYFCASSLNWGRGETQYFGPGTRLLVL.